One and the same sample provided the 26 T cell receptor beta chains below, sequenced in a study of blood T cell repertoires in COVID-19. Generated by immunoSEQ multiplex PCR, the TCRdb table keeps only in-frame clones and is missing some. Among around 370,000 clones listed, around 91% were seen once. The sequenced sample was peripheral blood. The receptors stem from a woman aged 18-30 years who had recovered from COVID-19.

The chain couples TRBV30 to TRBJ2-2, with 12 bases identical to TRBD2. V lost 3 bases to trimming and J lost 4 bases; unmatched junction nucleotides: 3. Germline V lookup: CDR1 GTSNPN, CDR2 SVGIG (reference sequence). The CDR3 is made up of 15 amino acids. Here the CDR3 DNA reads TGTGCCTGGAGGGGGGGACTAGCGGGCACCGGGGAGCTGTTTTTT. It specifies CAWRGGLAGTGELFF.

The gene calls are TRBV5-1 and TRBJ2-1, with 9 bases aligning to TRBD2. Trimming cost V 3 bases and J 6 bases; bases outside gene matches: 7. This CDR3 region has 15 residues. Per the germline V gene, CDR1 is SGHRS and CDR2 is YFSETQ. The CDR3 sequence is CASSSVAGVFNEQFF. CDR3 DNA sequence: TGCGCCAGCAGCTCCGTAGCGGGAGTATTCAATGAGCAGTTCTTC.

The gene calls are TRBV2 and TRBJ1-1; D is ambiguous. V was shortened by 7 bases and J by 0 bases, with 9 bases between the two germline ends. CDR1 and CDR2 from the germline V gene are SNHLY and FYNNEI. There are 13 residues in the CDR3. The CDR3 DNA is TGTGCCAGCAAGGCAGAGGTGAACACTGAAGCTTTCTTT. It codes for CASKAEVNTEAFF.

This clone occurred a few times. The chain joins TRBV27 to TRBJ2-5, with D possibly matching TRBD1 (5 bases). CDR3 length: 15 residues. V was shortened by 7 bases and J by 2 bases, with 17 bases between the two germline ends. CDR1 and CDR2 (germline): MNHEY, SMNVEV (reference sequence). CDR3 in amino acids: CASKPQTALQETQYF. The CDR3 nucleotides are TGTGCCAGCAAACCTCAGACAGCCCTTCAAGAGACCCAGTACTTC.

This clone showed up just once. The chain employs TRBV18 and TRBJ1-2; unclear D gene. This CDR3 has 12 amino acids. With 6 bases removed from V and 1 base from J, the gap between germline ends came to 6 bases. Germline V CDR1 and CDR2: KGHSH, LQKENI. The CDR3 region is CASSSLNYGYTF. The CDR3 bases are TGTGCCAGCTCGAGTCTTAACTATGGCTACACCTTC.

V and J are TRBV6-2 or TRBV6-3 and TRBJ2-2; 9 bases fit TRBD2. CDR3 size: 16 residues. In germline, CDR1 is MNHEY, CDR2 SVGEGT. Trimming at V came to 4 bases and at J to 2 bases, leaving 5 bases not matched to a gene. The CDR3 DNA sequence: TGTGCCAGCAGTTCCGGAGCGGGAGGTAACACCGGGGAGCTGTTTTTT. Translating gives CASSSGAGGNTGELFF.

The rearrangement uses TRBV24-1 and TRBJ2-1; D not certain. Trimming stripped 4 bases from V and 7 bases from J, with 19 bases between. This CDR3 comprises 16 residues. CDR1 and CDR2 (germline): KGHDR, SFDVKD. As DNA, the CDR3 is TGTGCCACCAGTGACCCGATTAGTGGAGCCAAGAATGAGCAGTTCTTC. Its protein product is CATSDPISGAKNEQFF.

This clone was observed once. This chain connects TRBV21-1 to TRBJ2-1; the table's TRBD2 call for D was not verified on the DNA. TRBV21-1 represents a pseudogene. CDR3 size: 14 residues. The CDR3 sequence is CASSNWPPRDEQFF. The CDR3 bases are TGTGCCAGCAGCAACTGGCCCCCACGGGATGAGCAGTTCTTC.

The chain joins TRBV10-2 to TRBJ2-1; 13 bases line up with TRBD2. The CDR3 sequence is 15 residues long. The ends lost 6 bases at V and 10 bases at J; junction bases unmatched: 9. Per germline, CDR1 WSHSY and CDR2 SAAADI. Here the CDR3 reads CASRETSGGTGEQFF. The CDR3 coding sequence is TGCGCCAGCAGAGAGACTAGCGGGGGGACAGGCGAGCAGTTCTTC.

The chain has TRBV18 and TRBJ2-2; D is possibly TRBD2 (6 bases). Germline V CDR1 and CDR2: KGHSH, LQKENI. The V end lost 1 base, the J end lost 1 base, and 13 bases lay between the germline ends. The CDR3 runs to 17 residues. The CDR3 sequence is CASSPLRRGLNTGELFF. DNA of the CDR3: TGTGCCAGCTCACCACTTCGGCGGGGATTGAACACCGGGGAGCTGTTTTTT.

The rearrangement uses TRBV27 and TRBJ2-1, with 7 bases lining up with TRBD2. The J segment lost 7 bases and the V segment lost 5 bases, leaving 8 bases of the junction unmatched. This CDR3 region has 14 residues. The germline gives CDR1 MNHEY, CDR2 SMNVEV (reference sequence). The CDR3 region has the DNA TGTGCCAGCAGTCGGGACTACCGAGGAAATGAGCAGTTCTTC. Its protein product is CASSRDYRGNEQFF.

J is TRBJ1-2 and V is TRBV11-2; tentatively, D is TRBD1 (6 bases). V was clipped by 3 bases and J by 8 bases, with 16 bases between them. The CDR3 totals 14 residues. Germline loops: CDR1 SGHAT, CDR2 FQNNGV. The CDR3: CASSFMGAGEGYTF. CDR3 nucleotides: TGTGCCAGCAGCTTTATGGGGGCGGGAGAAGGCTACACCTTC.

The rearrangement links TRBV11-2 to TRBJ2-2, with 7 bases matching TRBD2. The CDR3 totals 19 residues. Trimming cost V 4 bases and J 6 bases; bases outside gene matches: 20. The germline CDR1 and CDR2 sequences are SGHAT and FQNNGV. The CDR3 DNA reads TGTGCCAGCAGCTCTGCATTCACTAGCGTCCCGGAGAGGGCCGGGGAGCTGTTTTTT. Translated: CASSSAFTSVPERAGELFF.

The rearrangement joins TRBV27 to TRBJ2-7; D is uncertain. Between the trimmed V and J ends, which lost 3 bases and 2 bases, there was a span of 11 bases. Germline V gene data show CDR1 as MNHEY and CDR2 as SMNVEV (reference sequence). The CDR3 has 14 residues. In DNA form, the CDR3 reads TGTGCCAGCAGTTTTATTACGCCGGCCTACGAGCAGTACGTC. It yields the protein CASSFITPAYEQYV.

This chain joins TRBV7-9 and TRBJ1-2; 9 nucleotides align to TRBD1. V dropped 7 bases and J dropped 5; count of bases not matched to a gene: 8. The CDR3 has 14 residues. Germline CDR1 SEHNR, CDR2 FQNEAQ (reference sequence). CDR3 nucleotide sequence: TGTGCCAGCACCATCACCGGGACAGGGTATGGCTACACCTTC. This sequence encodes CASTITGTGYGYTF.

This rearrangement joins TRBV10-3 to TRBJ2-2, with 10 bases fitting TRBD1. J gave up 1 base and V 6 bases, and 8 bases lay outside the gene matches. The V gene's germline CDR1 is ENHRY and CDR2 SYGVKD. This CDR3 is built from 17 residues. This chain's CDR3 is CAIRPGQGGMNTGELFF. DNA of the CDR3: TGTGCCATCAGACCAGGACAGGGGGGTATGAACACCGGGGAGCTGTTTTTT.

The chain recombines TRBV2 with TRBJ2-3; 11 bases align to TRBD2. CDR1 is SNHLY, CDR2 FYNNEI, per germline. This CDR3 is built from 16 residues. J was trimmed by 3 bases and V by 6 bases; bases with no gene match: 8. CDR3 nucleotides: TGTGCCAGCAGGATAACTAGCGGGAGTCCGACAGATACGCAGTATTTT. It translates to CASRITSGSPTDTQYF. Drawing the rest from reference TRBV2 and TRBJ2-3, the complete variable domain is EPEVTQTPSHQVTQMGQEVILRCVPISNHLYFYWYRQILGQKVEFLVSFYNNEISEKSEIFDDQFSVERPDGSNFTLKIRSTKLEDSAMYFCASRITSGSPTDTQYFGPGTRLTVL.

V is TRBV9 and J is TRBJ1-6; D not certain. Trimming cost V 0 bases and J 8 bases, with 9 bases left between them. The CDR3 contains 14 residues. Germline V gene data show CDR1 as SGDLS and CDR2 as YYNGEE. In nucleotides, the CDR3 is TGTGCCAGCAGCGTAGCGGGAGACGATTCACCCCTCCACTTT. Amino acid sequence: CASSVAGDDSPLHF.

V and J are TRBV19 and TRBJ1-1; D is uncertain. CDR1 LNHDA and CDR2 SQIVND come from the germline V gene (reference sequence). This CDR3 region has 13 residues. Trimming shortened V by 7 bases and J by 0 bases, and 9 bases separated the two germline ends. CDR3 coding DNA: TGTGCCAGTACGATCACAGTGAACACTGAAGCTTTCTTT. Protein: CASTITVNTEAFF.

The rearrangement links TRBV7-2 to TRBJ2-1, with TRBD2 matching 7 bases. This CDR3 region has 15 residues. The ends lost 5 bases at V and 2 bases at J; junction bases unmatched: 6. Germline values: CDR1 SGHTA, CDR2 FQGNSA. The CDR3 DNA reads as TGTGCCAGCAGCGAGGGACTATCCCCCTACAATGAGCAGTTCTTC. It translates to CASSEGLSPYNEQFF.

The chain couples TRBV11-2 to TRBJ2-5, with 13 bases fitting TRBD2. V lost 1 base and J lost 4; bases outside the gene matches: 6. The length of the CDR3 is 17 residues. Per the germline V gene, CDR1 is SGHAT and CDR2 is FQNNGV. CDR3 protein: CASSLVTSGRAGETQYF. The CDR3 coding sequence is TGTGCCAGCAGCTTAGTTACTAGCGGGAGGGCCGGAGAGACCCAGTACTTC.

The chain carries TRBV10-3 and TRBJ2-5; D is possibly TRBD2 (6 bases). CDR1 and CDR2 from the germline V gene are ENHRY and SYGVKD. Trimming took off 6 bases at V and 5 bases at J, with 25 bases between the two ends. The CDR3 runs to 17 residues. CDR3 nucleotide sequence: TGTGCCATCAGGCCCGCAACAGCGACTAGGGAACGCGAGACCCAGTACTTC. Protein sequence: CAIRPATATRERETQYF.

This sequence joins TRBV27 and TRBJ2-1, with 8 positions matching TRBD2. Germline V gives CDR1 MNHEY, CDR2 SMNVEV (reference sequence). J lost 9 bases, V lost 1 base, and 11 bases had no gene match. CDR3 length: 16 amino acids. DNA of the CDR3: TGTGCCAGCAGTTTATGGTCGGGAGGGGCCCGGGGTGAGCAGTTCTTC. This sequence encodes CASSLWSGGARGEQFF.

The rearrangement joins TRBV4-3 to TRBJ1-2; no reliable D call. This CDR3 comprises 15 residues. Per the germline V gene, CDR1 is LGHNA and CDR2 is YSLEER. V was cut by 2 bases and J by 2 bases, with 12 bases left in between. CDR3 region: CASSQKRTGNYGYTF. The CDR3 coding sequence is TGCGCCAGCAGCCAAAAACGGACGGGGAACTATGGCTACACCTTC.

The gene calls are TRBV3-1 (or the pseudogene TRBV3-2) and TRBJ1-3; D is undetermined. This CDR3 has 15 amino acids. Germline V gene sequence: CDR1 LGHDT, CDR2 YNNKEL (reference sequence). The ends were cut back, 0 bases at V and 5 bases at J, with 11 bases in the middle. CDR3 protein: CASSQEGAGRNTIYF. The CDR3 DNA reads TGTGCCAGCAGCCAAGAGGGAGCAGGAAGAAACACCATATATTTT.

This sequence joins TRBV7-2 and TRBJ1-5, with 7 bases aligning to TRBD1. Per the germline V gene, CDR1 is SGHTA and CDR2 is FQGNSA. The CDR3 spans 15 residues. J was trimmed by 4 bases and V by 2 bases; bases with no gene match: 5. The CDR3 region is CASSLTGALNQPQHF. The CDR3 nucleotides read TGTGCCAGCAGCTTAACAGGGGCTCTTAATCAGCCCCAGCATTTT.